The 7 T cell receptor beta chains listed next were all sequenced from one sample in a study of blood T cell repertoires in COVID-19. Some clones are missing from TCRdb's copy, which holds only in-frame ones; the method was immunoSEQ multiplex PCR. The sample has 56,000 or so clones, more than 60% seen once. Source material: peripheral blood. The receptors were sampled from a woman aged 65 to 85 with acute or convalescent COVID-19.

The genes are TRBV5-1 and TRBJ2-1, with 14 bases matching TRBD2. V lost 4 bases and J lost 0; bases outside the gene matches: 9. This CDR3 is 19 amino acids long. Germline V gene lookup returns CDR1 SGHRS and CDR2 YFSETQ. The CDR3 region is CASSPGLAGAMPSYNEQFF. The CDR3 nucleotides are TGCGCCAGCAGCCCGGGACTAGCGGGGGCCATGCCCTCCTACAATGAGCAGTTCTTC.

The rearrangement links TRBV5-1 to TRBJ1-1; a possible D gene is TRBD1 (5 bases). Looked up from germline, CDR1 is SGHRS and CDR2 is YFSETQ. Trimming stripped 4 bases from V and 6 bases from J, with 19 bases between. The CDR3 consists of 15 residues. The CDR3 region has the DNA TGCGCCAGCAGCCTCGGCAGGGTAGGGGATGCTGAAGCTTTCTTT. Protein: CASSLGRVGDAEAFF.

This clone has just a few counts. V is TRBV2 and J is TRBJ1-6; D may be TRBD1 (6 bases). V gave up 4 bases and J gave up 7 bases, with 8 bases separating them. The CDR3 runs to 13 residues. Per the germline V gene, CDR1 is SNHLY and CDR2 is FYNNEI. The CDR3 loop reads CASSGTVNSPLHF. CDR3 DNA sequence: TGTGCCAGCAGTGGGACAGTCAATTCACCCCTCCACTTT.

The genes are TRBV24-1 and TRBJ2-1; D perhaps matches TRBD1 (6 bases). The CDR3 totals 16 residues. Trimming stripped 0 bases from V and 1 base from J, with 9 bases between. Germline assignment: CDR1 KGHDR and CDR2 SFDVKD. The DNA for the CDR3 is TGTGCCACCAGTGATTTGAAACAGGGTTCCTACAATGAGCAGTTCTTC. This encodes CATSDLKQGSYNEQFF.

The genes are TRBV28 and TRBJ2-7; tentative D call: TRBD2 (5 bases). This CDR3 comprises 13 residues. Trimming pared 7 bases from V and 3 bases from J, leaving 13 bases between. CDR1 is MDHEN, CDR2 SYDVKM, per germline. In DNA form, the CDR3 reads TGTGCCAGCACCCCCCGCGGGCTCTACGAGCAGTACTTC. It translates to CASTPRGLYEQYF.

This chain links TRBV19 with TRBJ1-5; 9 bases fit TRBD1. Trimming removed 8 bases from V and 3 bases from J; junction bases left unmatched: 5. Germline lookup yields CDR1 LNHDA and CDR2 SQIVND (reference sequence). This CDR3 region has 14 residues. The CDR3 protein is CASEQGAVNQPQHF. CDR3 nucleotide sequence: TGTGCCAGTGAACAGGGGGCGGTCAATCAGCCCCAGCATTTT. The variable domain in full, with the rest retrieved from reference TRBV19 and TRBJ1-5, is DGGITQSPKYLFRKEGQNVTLSCEQNLNHDAMYWYRQDPGQGLRLIYYSQIVNDFQKGDIAEGYSVSREKKESFPLTVTSAQKNPTAFYLCASEQGAVNQPQHFGDGTRLSIL.

This clone was seen once. V and J are TRBV5-1 and TRBJ2-3; TRBD1 matches at 8 bases. This CDR3 has 14 residues. Germline V CDR1 and CDR2: SGHRS, YFSETQ. V lost 0 bases and J lost 4; bases outside the gene matches: 1. The CDR3 bases are TGCGCCAGCAGCTTGGCACAGGGGGCAGATACGCAGTATTTT. It is translated as CASSLAQGADTQYF.